This entry features one T cell receptor (beta chain) sequence. Its antigen is not known. Generated by immunoSEQ multiplex PCR, the TCRdb table keeps only in-frame clones and is missing some. The top ten clones hold 8.5% to 12% of a sample with 10,000 to 14,000 clones, around four fifths of them seen once. The sample originates from a study of OX40 agonist ivuxolimab in advanced cancers. Overall study: Three patients had partial responses: one hepatocellular carcinoma, two cutaneous melanoma. Study-level findings and limits: Circulating CD4+ and CD8+ T cells showed clonal expansion by week 6 at 0.1 to 3.0 mg/kg.

CDR3 length: 14 amino acids. Looked up from germline, CDR1 is MNHEY and CDR2 is SVGAGI. Trimming pared 7 bases from V and 1 base from J, leaving 13 bases between. Specimen: CD4+ or CD8+ T cells sorted from blood, collected in a trial of the OX40 agonist ivuxolimab. This clonotype originated in an adult with an advanced solid tumor such as melanoma, head and neck, liver or kidney cancer. The chain employs TRBV6-5 and TRBJ2-5; D may be TRBD1 (5 bases). The CDR3 sequence: CASTTRVSQETQYF. In DNA, the CDR3 is TGTGCCAGCACTACCAGGGTTTCCCAAGAGACCCAGTACTTC.